The sequence of this T cell receptor (beta chain) was determined in a study of cytotoxic CD8 clonotypes in ibrutinib-treated CLL. TCRdb's copy holds only in-frame clones and misses some; the assay was immunoSEQ multiplex PCR. The data contain about 72,000 clones, under 70% of them seen just once; the ten biggest clones take up approximately 5%. CDR3 length: 16 amino acids. CDR1 and CDR2 from the germline V gene are MNHEY and SMNVEV (reference sequence). The trim removed 5 bases at V and 5 bases at J, leaving 14 bases unmatched. Material: PBMCs, obtained after 12 months of ibrutinib treatment. The chain uses TRBV27 and TRBJ2-7; 8 nucleotides align to TRBD2. The sequence was collected from a human donor with chronic lymphocytic leukemia. DNA for the CDR3: TGTGCCAGCAGTAAAACTCCCCGGACTAGCTTTGACGAGCAGTACTTC. The encoded protein is CASSKTPRTSFDEQYF.